This T cell receptor (beta chain) was recovered during a study of T cell repertoires in cytomegalovirus infection. Study context: Based on public TCR beta signatures, there were indications of CMV infection and of a matching HLA type.

General study results and limits: The study identified carriers of CMV plus the relevant HLA from cumulative public TCR beta family frequency. Clonotypes of TCR beta that were HLA-C-restricted and CMV-specific dominated the ex vivo response.

This clonotype has just a few counts. The antigen remains undetermined. CDR3 length equals 15 residues. Germline V lookup: CDR1 SGHTA, CDR2 FQGTGA. With V trimmed by 2 bases and J by 5 bases, 6 bases remained unmatched. TCRdb re-derived calls from the reads in MiXCR, one entry per CDR3 protein. The sample holds roughly 180,000 distinct CDR3 sequences, 28% seen once. The material sequenced was PBMCs. This clonotype originated in a human donor in good health (CMV status not recorded). Some clones in this sample may be carry-over from other donors' samples. V usage is TRBV7-3 and J usage is TRBJ2-5; 9 bases agree with TRBD2. DNA of the CDR3: TGTGCCAGCAGCTTAGGGGCGGGGGGGCCTGAGACCCAGTACTTC. As protein: CASSLGAGGPETQYF.